The clone carrying this T cell receptor beta chain turned up a few times. What it binds is unknown. This sample was included in a study of identical twins. V shed 6 bases, J shed 5 bases, and the junction held 5 bases outside the gene matches. Germline CDR1 DFQATT, CDR2 SNEGSKA (reference sequence). The CDR3 is 13 residues long. General observations from the study: Twins shared beta out-of-frame sequences in excess, but this excess was weaker. Diverse VJ usage suggested most zero-insertion clonotypes were not invariant T cells.

Each CDR3 protein gets one entry after TCRdb re-called the 5' RACE reads with MiXCR. The table has around 1.7 million distinct CDR3 sequences, around 29% seen once; the top ten hold over 0.25%. This chain uses TRBV20-1 with TRBJ2-5; TRBD2 matches 11 bases. The sequence was collected from a newborn girl in good health. Specimen: cord blood. For the CDR3, the DNA is TGCAGTGCCAAGACTAGCGGGGCTGAGACCCAGTACTTC. The encoded protein is CSAKTSGAETQYF.